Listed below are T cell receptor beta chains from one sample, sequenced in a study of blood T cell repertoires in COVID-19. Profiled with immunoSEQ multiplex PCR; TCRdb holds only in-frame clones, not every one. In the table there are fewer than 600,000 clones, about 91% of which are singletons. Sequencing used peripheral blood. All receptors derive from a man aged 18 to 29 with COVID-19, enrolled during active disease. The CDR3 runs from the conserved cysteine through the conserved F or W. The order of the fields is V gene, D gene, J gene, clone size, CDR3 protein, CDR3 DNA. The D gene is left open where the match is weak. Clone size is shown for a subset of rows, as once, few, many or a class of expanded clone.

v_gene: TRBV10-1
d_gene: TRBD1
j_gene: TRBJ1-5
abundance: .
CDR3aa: CASPYGRDRGNQPQHF
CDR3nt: TGCGCCAGCCCCTACGGAAGGGACAGGGGAAATCAGCCCCAGCATTTT

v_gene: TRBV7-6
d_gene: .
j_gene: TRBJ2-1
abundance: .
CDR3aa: CASSPPGAGDDEQFF
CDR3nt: TGTGCCAGCAGCCCCCCGGGGGCGGGAGACGATGAGCAGTTCTTC

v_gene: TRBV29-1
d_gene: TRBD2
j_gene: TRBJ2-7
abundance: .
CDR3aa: CSVSTSGSGYEQYF
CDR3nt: TGCAGCGTTTCCACTAGCGGGAGTGGGTACGAGCAGTACTTC

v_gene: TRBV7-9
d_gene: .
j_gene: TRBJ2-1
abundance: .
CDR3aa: CASSLAPSEQFF
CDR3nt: TGTGCCAGCAGCTTAGCACCGAGTGAGCAGTTCTTC

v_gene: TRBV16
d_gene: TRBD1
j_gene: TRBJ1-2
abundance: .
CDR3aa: CASSQGTGGPYGYTF
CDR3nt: TGTGCCAGCAGCCAAGGGACAGGGGGACCCTATGGCTACACCTTC

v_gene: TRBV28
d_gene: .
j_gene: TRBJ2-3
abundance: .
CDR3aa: CASSLVETDTQYF
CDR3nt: TGTGCCAGCAGTCTGGTAGAAACAGATACGCAGTATTTT

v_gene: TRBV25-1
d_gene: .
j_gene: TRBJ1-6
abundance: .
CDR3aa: CASSVTVDASTPGSPLHF
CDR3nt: TGTGCCAGCAGTGTCACTGTCGACGCATCAACTCCGGGTTCACCCCTCCACTTT

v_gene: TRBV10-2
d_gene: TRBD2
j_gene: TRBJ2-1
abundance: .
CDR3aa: CASHLAGGINEQFF
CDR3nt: TGCGCCAGTCACTTAGCGGGGGGTATAAATGAGCAGTTCTTC

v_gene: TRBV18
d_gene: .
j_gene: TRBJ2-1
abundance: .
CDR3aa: CASSPPPTNNEQFF
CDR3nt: TGTGCCAGCTCACCTCCCCCGACAAACAATGAGCAGTTCTTC

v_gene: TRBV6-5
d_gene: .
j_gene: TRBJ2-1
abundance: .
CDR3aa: CASSLNPKYNEQFF
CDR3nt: TGTGCCAGCAGTTTAAATCCTAAGTACAATGAGCAGTTCTTC

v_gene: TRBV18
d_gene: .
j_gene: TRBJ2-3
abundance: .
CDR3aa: CASSPQGNTQYF
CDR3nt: TGTGCCAGCTCACCCCAGGGGAATACGCAGTATTTT

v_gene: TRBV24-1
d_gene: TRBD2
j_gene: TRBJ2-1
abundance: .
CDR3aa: CATGLSGGSSYNEQFF
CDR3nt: TGTGCCACCGGCCTGAGCGGGGGCAGCTCCTACAATGAGCAGTTCTTC

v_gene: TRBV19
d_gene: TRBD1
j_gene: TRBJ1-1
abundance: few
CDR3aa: CASSWGQLNTEAFF
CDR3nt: TGTGCCAGTAGTTGGGGACAGTTGAACACTGAAGCTTTCTTT

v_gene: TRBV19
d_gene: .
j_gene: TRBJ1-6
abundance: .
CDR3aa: CASSLPGGVNNSPLHF
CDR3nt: TGTGCCAGTAGTCTCCCCGGGGGGGTAAATAATTCACCCCTCCACTTT

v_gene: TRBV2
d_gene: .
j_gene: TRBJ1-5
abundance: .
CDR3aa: CASHRDSNQPQHF
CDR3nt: TGTGCCAGTCACAGGGATAGCAATCAGCCCCAGCATTTT

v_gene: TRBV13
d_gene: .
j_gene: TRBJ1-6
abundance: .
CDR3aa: CASSLEEEGLNSPLHF
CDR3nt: TGTGCCAGCAGCTTAGAAGAGGAGGGACTTAATTCACCCCTCCACTTT

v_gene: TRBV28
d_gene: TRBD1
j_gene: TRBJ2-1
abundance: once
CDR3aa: CASSSLDRGQDEQFF
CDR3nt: TGTGCCAGCAGTTCACTTGACAGGGGGCAAGATGAGCAGTTCTTC

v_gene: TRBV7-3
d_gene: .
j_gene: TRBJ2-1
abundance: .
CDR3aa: CASSLGGDPGVF
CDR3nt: TGTGCCAGCAGCCTAGGGGGGGACCCCGGAGTCTTC

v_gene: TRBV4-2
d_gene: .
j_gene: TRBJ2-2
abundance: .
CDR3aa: CASSQVKGIYTGELFF
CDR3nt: TGTGCCAGCAGCCAAGTGAAGGGGATTTACACCGGGGAGCTGTTTTTT

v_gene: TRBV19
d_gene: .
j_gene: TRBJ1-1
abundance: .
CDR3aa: CASSMTGLNTEAFF
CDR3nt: TGTGCCAGTAGTATGACAGGCCTTAACACTGAAGCTTTCTTT

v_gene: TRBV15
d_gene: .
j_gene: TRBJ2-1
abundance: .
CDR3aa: CATSATYNEQFF
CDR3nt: TGTGCCACCAGCGCGACATACAATGAGCAGTTCTTC

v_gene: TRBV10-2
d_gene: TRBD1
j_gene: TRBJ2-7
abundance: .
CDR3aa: CASSQHNRGEYEQYF
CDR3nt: TGCGCCAGCAGTCAACATAACAGGGGGGAGTACGAGCAGTACTTC

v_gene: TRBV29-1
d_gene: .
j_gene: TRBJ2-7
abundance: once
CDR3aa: CSAARQESHEQYF
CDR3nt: TGCAGCGCAGCAAGACAGGAGTCTCACGAGCAGTACTTC

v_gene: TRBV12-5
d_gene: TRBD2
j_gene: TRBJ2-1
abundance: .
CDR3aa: CASGLVTSGSHEQFF
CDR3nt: TGTGCTAGTGGTTTGGTAACTAGCGGGAGTCATGAGCAGTTCTTC

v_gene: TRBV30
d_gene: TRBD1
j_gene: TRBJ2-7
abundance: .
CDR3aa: CAWSAGQGLSEQYF
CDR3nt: TGTGCCTGGAGTGCCGGACAGGGGCTCAGCGAGCAGTACTTC

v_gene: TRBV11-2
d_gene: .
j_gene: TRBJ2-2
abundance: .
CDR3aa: CASSLFPQQGDTGELFF
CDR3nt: TGTGCCAGCAGCTTATTTCCCCAACAGGGTGACACCGGGGAGCTGTTTTTT

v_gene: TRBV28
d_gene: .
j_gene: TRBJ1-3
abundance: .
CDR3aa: CASSWAGPKKFIYF
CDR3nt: TGTGCCAGCAGTTGGGCGGGTCCCAAAAAGTTCATATATTTT

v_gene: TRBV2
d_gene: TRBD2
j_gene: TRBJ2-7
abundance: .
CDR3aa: CASSDLASGRRSYEQYF
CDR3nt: TGTGCCAGCAGTGATCTGGCTAGCGGGAGGAGGTCCTACGAGCAGTACTTC

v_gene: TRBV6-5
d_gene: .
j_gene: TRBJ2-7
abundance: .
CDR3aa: CASREEGRGSYEQYF
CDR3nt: TGTGCCAGTAGAGAGGAGGGCCGGGGTTCCTACGAGCAGTACTTC

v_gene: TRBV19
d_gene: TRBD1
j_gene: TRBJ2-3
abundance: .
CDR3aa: CASSPRDRVTDTQYF
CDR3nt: TGTGCCAGTAGTCCCCGGGACAGGGTTACAGATACGCAGTATTTT

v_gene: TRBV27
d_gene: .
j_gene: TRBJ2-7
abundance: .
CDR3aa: CASSYAGTYEQYF
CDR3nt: TGTGCCAGCAGTTATGCGGGGACCTACGAGCAGTACTTC

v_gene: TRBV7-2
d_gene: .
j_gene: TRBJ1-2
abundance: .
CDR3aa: CASSLFQGNYGYTF
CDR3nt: TGTGCCAGCAGCTTATTTCAGGGGAACTATGGCTACACCTTC

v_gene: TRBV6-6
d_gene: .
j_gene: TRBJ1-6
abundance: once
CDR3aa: CASSNIRGSPLHF
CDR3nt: TGTGCCAGCAGTAACATCCGGGGATCACCCCTCCACTTT

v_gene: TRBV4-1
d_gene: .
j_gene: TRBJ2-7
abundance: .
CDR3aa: CASSQVLEMYEQYF
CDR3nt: TGCGCCAGCAGCCAAGTTCTAGAGATGTACGAGCAGTACTTC

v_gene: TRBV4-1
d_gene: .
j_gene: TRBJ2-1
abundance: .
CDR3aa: CASSPTPTGSSYNEQFF
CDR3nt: TGCGCCAGCAGCCCGACCCCTACAGGAAGCTCCTACAATGAGCAGTTCTTC

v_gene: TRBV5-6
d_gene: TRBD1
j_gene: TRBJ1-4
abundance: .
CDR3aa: CASSTGTGEKLFF
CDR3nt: TGTGCCAGCAGCACCGGGACAGGGGAAAAACTGTTTTTT

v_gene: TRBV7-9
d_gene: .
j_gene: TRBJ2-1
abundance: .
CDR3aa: CASSNGVSYNEQFF
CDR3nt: TGTGCCAGCAGCAACGGGGTCTCCTACAATGAGCAGTTCTTC

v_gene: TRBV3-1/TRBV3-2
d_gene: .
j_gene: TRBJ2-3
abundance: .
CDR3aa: CASRLAATDTQYF
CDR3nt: TGTGCCAGCAGATTAGCCGCTACAGATACGCAGTATTTT

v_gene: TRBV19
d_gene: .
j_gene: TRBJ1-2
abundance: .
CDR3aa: CASRGGAYGYTF
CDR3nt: TGTGCCAGTAGGGGAGGGGCTTATGGCTACACCTTC

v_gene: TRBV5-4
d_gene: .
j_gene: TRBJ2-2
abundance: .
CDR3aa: CASSLDRGGELFF
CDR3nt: TGTGCCAGCAGCTTGGACCGGGGGGGGGAGCTGTTTTTT

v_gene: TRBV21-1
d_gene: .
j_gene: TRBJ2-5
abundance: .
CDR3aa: CASSTNLPREQTQYF
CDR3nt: TGTGCCAGCAGCACCAACCTTCCGAGGGAGCAGACCCAGTACTTC

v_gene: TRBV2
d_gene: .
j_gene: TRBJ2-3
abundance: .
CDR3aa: CASSPPIASAGWERNTDTQYF
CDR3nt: TGTGCCAGCAGTCCCCCAATAGCCTCTGCGGGGTGGGAGCGTAACACAGATACGCAGTATTTT

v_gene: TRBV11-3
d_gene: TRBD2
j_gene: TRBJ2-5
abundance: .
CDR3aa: CASSSRSGGDLQETQYF
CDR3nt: TGTGCCAGCAGCTCCCGAAGCGGGGGGGATCTCCAAGAGACCCAGTACTTC

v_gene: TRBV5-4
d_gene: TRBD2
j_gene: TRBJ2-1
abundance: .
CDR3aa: CASSRGGGVGAYSYNEQFF
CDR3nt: TGTGCCAGCAGCCGGGGGGGCGGGGTAGGAGCGTACTCCTACAATGAGCAGTTCTTC

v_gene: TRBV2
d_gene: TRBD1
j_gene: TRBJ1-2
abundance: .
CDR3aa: CASTRGGSYGYTF
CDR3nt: TGTGCCAGCACCCGAGGGGGCAGCTATGGCTACACCTTC